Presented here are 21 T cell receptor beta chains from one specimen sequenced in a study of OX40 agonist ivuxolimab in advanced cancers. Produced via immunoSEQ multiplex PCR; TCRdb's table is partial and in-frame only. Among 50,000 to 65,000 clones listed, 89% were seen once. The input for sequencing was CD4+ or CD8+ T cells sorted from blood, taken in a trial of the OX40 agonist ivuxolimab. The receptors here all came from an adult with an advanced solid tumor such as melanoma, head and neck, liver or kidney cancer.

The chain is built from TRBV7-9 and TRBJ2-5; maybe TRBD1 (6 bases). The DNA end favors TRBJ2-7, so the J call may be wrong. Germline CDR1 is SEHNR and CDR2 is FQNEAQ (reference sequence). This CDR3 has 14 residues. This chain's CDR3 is CASSPPTGSYEQYF. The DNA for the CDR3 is TGTGCCAGCAGCCCCCCGACAGGTTCCTACGAGCAGTACTTC.

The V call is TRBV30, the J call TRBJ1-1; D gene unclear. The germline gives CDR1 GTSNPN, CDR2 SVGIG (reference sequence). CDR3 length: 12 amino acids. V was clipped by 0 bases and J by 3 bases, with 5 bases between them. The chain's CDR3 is CAWSVQDTEAFF. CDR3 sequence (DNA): TGTGCCTGGAGTGTACAAGACACTGAAGCTTTCTTT.

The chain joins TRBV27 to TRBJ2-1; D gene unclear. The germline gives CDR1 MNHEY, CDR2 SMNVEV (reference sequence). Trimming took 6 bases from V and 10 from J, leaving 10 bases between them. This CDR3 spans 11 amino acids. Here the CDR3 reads CASSRVGEQFF. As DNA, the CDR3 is TGTGCCAGCAGCAGAGTTGGCGAGCAGTTCTTC.

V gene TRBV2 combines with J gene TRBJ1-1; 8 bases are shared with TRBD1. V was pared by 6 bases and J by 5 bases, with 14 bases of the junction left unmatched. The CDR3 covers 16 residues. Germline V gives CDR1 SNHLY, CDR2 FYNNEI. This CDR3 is CASSGDFRTGRTEAFF. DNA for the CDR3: TGTGCCAGCAGCGGGGACTTTCGGACAGGGAGAACTGAAGCTTTCTTT.

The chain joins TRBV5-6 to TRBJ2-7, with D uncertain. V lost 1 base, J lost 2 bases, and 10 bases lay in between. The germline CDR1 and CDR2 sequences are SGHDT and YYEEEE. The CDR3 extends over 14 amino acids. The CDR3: CASSLNQMTYEQYF. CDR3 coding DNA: TGTGCCAGCAGCTTGAATCAGATGACCTACGAGCAGTACTTC. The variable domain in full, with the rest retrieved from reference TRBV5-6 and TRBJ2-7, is DAGVTQSPTHLIKTRGQQVTLRCSPKSGHDTVSWYQQALGQGPQFIFQYYEEEERQRGNFPDRFSGHQFPNYSSELNVNALLLGDSALYLCASSLNQMTYEQYFGPGTRLTVT.

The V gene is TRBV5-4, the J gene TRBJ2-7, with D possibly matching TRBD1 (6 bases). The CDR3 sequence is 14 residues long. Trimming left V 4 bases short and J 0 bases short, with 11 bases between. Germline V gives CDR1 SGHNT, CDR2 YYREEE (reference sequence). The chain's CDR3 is CASSTGLSSYEQYF. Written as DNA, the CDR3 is TGTGCCAGCAGCACAGGGTTAAGCTCCTACGAGCAGTACTTC.

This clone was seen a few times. The CDR3 spells CASSPSGTDGYTF. DNA of the CDR3: TGTGCCAGTAGCCCCTCCGGGACAGATGGCTACACCTTC. This sequence joins TRBV19 and TRBJ1-2, with TRBD1 identical over 7 bases. The CDR3 extends over 13 amino acids. The germline V gene has CDR1 LNHDA and CDR2 SQIVND (reference sequence). Trimming cost V 6 bases and J 6 bases; bases outside gene matches: 7.

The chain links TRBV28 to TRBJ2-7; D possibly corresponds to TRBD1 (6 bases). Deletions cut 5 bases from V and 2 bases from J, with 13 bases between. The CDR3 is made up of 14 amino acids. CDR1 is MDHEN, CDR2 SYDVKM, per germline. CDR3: CASSPWTETYEQYF. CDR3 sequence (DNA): TGTGCCAGCAGTCCATGGACAGAGACCTACGAGCAGTACTTC.

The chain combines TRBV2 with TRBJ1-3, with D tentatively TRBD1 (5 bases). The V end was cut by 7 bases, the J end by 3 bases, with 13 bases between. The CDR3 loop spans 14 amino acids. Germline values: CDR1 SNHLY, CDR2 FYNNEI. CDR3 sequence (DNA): TGTGCCAGCACCCCTATGAGGGGTGGAAACACCATATATTTT. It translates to CASTPMRGGNTIYF.

The CDR3 loop is CASSPTSSNTGELFF. In DNA form, the CDR3 reads TGTGCCAGCAGCCCGACTAGTTCTAACACCGGGGAGCTGTTTTTT. The chain carries TRBV7-9 and TRBJ2-2; D might be TRBD2 (6 bases). The V end lost 5 bases, the J end lost 2 bases, and 12 bases lay between the germline ends. Looked up from germline, CDR1 is SEHNR and CDR2 is FQNEAQ (reference sequence). The CDR3 extends over 15 amino acids.

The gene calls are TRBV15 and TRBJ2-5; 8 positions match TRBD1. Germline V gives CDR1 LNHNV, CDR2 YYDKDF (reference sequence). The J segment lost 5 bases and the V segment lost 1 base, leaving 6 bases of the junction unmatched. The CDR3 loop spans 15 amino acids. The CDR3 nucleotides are TGTGCCACCAGCAGAGCGGACAGGGCCGCCGAGACCCAGTACTTC. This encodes CATSRADRAAETQYF.

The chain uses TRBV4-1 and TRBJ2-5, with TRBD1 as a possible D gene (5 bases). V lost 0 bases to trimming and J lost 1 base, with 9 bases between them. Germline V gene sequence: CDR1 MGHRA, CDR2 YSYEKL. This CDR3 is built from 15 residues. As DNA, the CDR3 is TGCGCCAGCAGCCAAGATCAGGGAACCCAAGAGACCCAGTACTTC. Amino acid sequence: CASSQDQGTQETQYF.

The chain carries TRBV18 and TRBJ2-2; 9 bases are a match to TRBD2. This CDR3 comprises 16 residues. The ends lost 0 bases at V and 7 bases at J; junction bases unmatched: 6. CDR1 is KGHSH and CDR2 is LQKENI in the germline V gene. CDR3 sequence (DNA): TGTGCCAGCTCACCACCCGTAGCGGGAGAGATCGGGGAGCTGTTTTTT. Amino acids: CASSPPVAGEIGELFF. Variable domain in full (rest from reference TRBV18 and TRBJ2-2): NAGVMQNPRHLVRRRGQEARLRCSPMKGHSHVYWYRQLPEEGLKFMVYLQKENIIDESGMPKERFSAEFPKEGPSILRIQQVVRGDSAAYFCASSPPVAGEIGELFFGEGSRLTVL.

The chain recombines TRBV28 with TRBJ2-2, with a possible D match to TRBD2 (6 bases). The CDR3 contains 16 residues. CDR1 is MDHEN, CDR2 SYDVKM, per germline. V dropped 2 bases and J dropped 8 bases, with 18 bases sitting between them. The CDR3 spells CASSLTRLGLSGELFF. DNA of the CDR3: TGTGCCAGCAGTTTAACGCGACTAGGTTTGAGTGGGGAGCTGTTTTTT.

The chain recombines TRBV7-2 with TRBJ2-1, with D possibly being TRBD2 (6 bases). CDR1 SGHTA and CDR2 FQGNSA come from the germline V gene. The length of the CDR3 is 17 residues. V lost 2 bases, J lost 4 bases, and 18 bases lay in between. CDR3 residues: CASSLTPGTEGYNEQFF. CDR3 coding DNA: TGTGCCAGCAGCTTAACTCCCGGGACTGAGGGGTACAATGAGCAGTTCTTC.

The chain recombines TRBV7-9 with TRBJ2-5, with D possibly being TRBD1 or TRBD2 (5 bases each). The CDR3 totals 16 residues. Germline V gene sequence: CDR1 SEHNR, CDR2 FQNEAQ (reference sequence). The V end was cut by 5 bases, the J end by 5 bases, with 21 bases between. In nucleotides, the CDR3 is TGTGCCAGCAGCATAGATGTCGGGGCGCCGTTGGAGACCCAGTACTTC. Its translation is CASSIDVGAPLETQYF.

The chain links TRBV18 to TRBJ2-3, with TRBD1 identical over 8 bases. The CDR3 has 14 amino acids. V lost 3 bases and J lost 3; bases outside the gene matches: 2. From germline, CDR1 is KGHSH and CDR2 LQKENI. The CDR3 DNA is TGTGCCAGCTCACCGAGACAGGGGACAGATACGCAGTATTTT. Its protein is CASSPRQGTDTQYF.

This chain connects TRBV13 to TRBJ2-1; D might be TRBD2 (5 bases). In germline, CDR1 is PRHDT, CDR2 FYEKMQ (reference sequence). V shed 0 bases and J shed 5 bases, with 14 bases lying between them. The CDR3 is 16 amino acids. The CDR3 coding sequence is TGTGCCAGCAGCTTAGGAGGTTCGGGATATCACAATGAGCAGTTCTTC. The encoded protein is CASSLGGSGYHNEQFF. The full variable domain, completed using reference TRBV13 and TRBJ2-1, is AAGVIQSPRHLIKEKRETATLKCYPIPRHDTVYWYQQGPGQDPQFLISFYEKMQSDKGSIPDRFSAQQFSDYHSELNMSSLELGDSALYFCASSLGGSGYHNEQFFGPGTRLTVL.

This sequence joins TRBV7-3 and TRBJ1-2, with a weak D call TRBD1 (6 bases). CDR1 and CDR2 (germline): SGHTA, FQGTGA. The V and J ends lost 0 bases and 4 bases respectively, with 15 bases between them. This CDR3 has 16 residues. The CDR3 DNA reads TGTGCCAGCAGCTTAACCGCAGGGGACGGGAGCTATGGCTACACCTTC. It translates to CASSLTAGDGSYGYTF.

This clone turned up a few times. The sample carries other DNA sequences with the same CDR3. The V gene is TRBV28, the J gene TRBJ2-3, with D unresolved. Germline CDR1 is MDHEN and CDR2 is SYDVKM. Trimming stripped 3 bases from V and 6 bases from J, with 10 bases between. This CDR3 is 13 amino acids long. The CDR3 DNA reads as TGTGCCAGCAGTTTGGGTGGGTCGGATACGCAGTATTTT. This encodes CASSLGGSDTQYF.

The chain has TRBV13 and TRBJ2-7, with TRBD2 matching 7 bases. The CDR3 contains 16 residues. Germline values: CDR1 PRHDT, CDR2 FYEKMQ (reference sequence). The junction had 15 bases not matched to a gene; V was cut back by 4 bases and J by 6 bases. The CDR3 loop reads CASSSAGDSAMREQYF. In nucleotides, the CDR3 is TGTGCCAGCAGCTCGGCGGGGGACTCAGCCATGCGCGAGCAGTACTTC. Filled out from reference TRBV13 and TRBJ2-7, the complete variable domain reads AAGVIQSPRHLIKEKRETATLKCYPIPRHDTVYWYQQGPGQDPQFLISFYEKMQSDKGSIPDRFSAQQFSDYHSELNMSSLELGDSALYFCASSSAGDSAMREQYFGPGTRLTVT.